This T cell receptor beta chain appears in the sequencing data of a study of T cells in pancreatic ductal adenocarcinoma. Points from the study as a whole: Enrichment of CD45RO+ effector over naive T cells in tumors may bias clonality. Tumor samples had fewer productive templates and approximately 8-fold fewer unique clonotypes than blood.

Repertoires were generated with immunoSEQ multiplex PCR, while TCRdb's copy carries only in-frame clones and drops some. The table lists 7,500 to 9,000 clones, nearly 90% of them singletons, with roughly 3% in the top ten. V lost 3 bases and J lost 2, with 10 bases in between. Germline V gene data show CDR1 as SGHRS and CDR2 as YFSETQ. This CDR3 has 14 residues. Note on this clone: Its antigen remains unknown.

No neoadjuvant therapy was given to the selected pancreatic ductal adenocarcinoma patients before their surgery. The V and J genes are TRBV5-1 and TRBJ2-3, with TRBD2 as a possible D gene (5 bases). Sample: PBMCs. The TCR comes from a human donor with pancreatic ductal adenocarcinoma. CDR3 sequence (DNA): TGCGCCAGCAGCTCTGGGAGTCACACAGATACGCAGTATTTT. Protein: CASSSGSHTDTQYF.